The T cell receptor (beta chain) described here comes from a study of identical twins. The CDR3 sequence is 18 residues long. Germline V gene data show CDR1 as MNHNS and CDR2 as SASEGT. Trimming took 2 bases from V and 8 from J; bases not matched to a gene: 13. TCRdb processed the 5' RACE reads anew with MiXCR; each CDR3 protein has one entry. The sample includes roughly 1,500,000 distinct CDR3 sequences, roughly 35% of them seen just once. Source material: cord blood. The clonotype originates from a newborn girl in good health. The chain employs TRBV6-1 and TRBJ2-1; TRBD2 aligns across 12 bases. In DNA form, the CDR3 reads TGTGCCAGCAGTGAAACTCGGACTAGCGGGACCACCAGAGATGAGCAGTTCTTC. It is translated as CASSETRTSGTTRDEQFF.